The T cell receptor beta chain under discussion was sequenced for a study of brain T cells in children with intractable seizures. The CDR3 is 15 residues long. Per the germline V gene, CDR1 is WSHSY and CDR2 is SAAADI. V trimming: 3 bases; J trimming: 4 bases; junction bases outside the gene matches: 6. Study-wide points: Only CDR3 sequence similarity suggested viral specificity, without known HCMV serostatus.

The time point denotes: blood from clinic visit 5 months post-surgery; TSC patient then seizure free. Sequencing was limited to surgery cases with top T cell transcript signatures in brain tissue. Before surgery, patients took at least one anti-epileptic drug. The data were produced by immunoSEQ multiplex PCR, yet TCRdb's version contains in-frame clones alone and is incomplete. The table lists around 340,000 clones, about 94% of them singletons. Comment on this clone: What it binds is not known.

This clonotype originated in a boy under two years old with tuberous sclerosis and intractable seizures. Specimen: peripheral blood, collected less than 6 months after surgery. V and J are TRBV10-2 and TRBJ1-2, with 9 bases that match TRBD1. Here the CDR3 reads CASSDPGTGSYGYTF. CDR3 nucleotides: TGCGCCAGCAGTGACCCCGGGACAGGGTCCTATGGCTACACCTTC.